The clone carrying this T cell receptor (beta chain) was detected a few times. There are 13 residues in the CDR3. The germline CDR1 and CDR2 sequences are SGHRS and YFSETQ. Trimming removed 1 base at V and 3 bases at J, with 8 bases between. This entry is derived from a study of blood T cell repertoires in COVID-19. Turning to the study itself: From the United States, Italy and Spain came samples of acute and convalescent COVID-19. T cells, B-cell-depleted T cells, or PBMCs supplied cDNA or gDNA.

Assay: immunoSEQ multiplex PCR; the TCRdb copy retains only in-frame clones and omits some. The table has under 200,000 clones, 83% seen once. Sequenced input: peripheral blood. The origin of this receptor is a human donor in a cohort sampled during active COVID-19. The chain employs TRBV5-1 and TRBJ2-7, with D unclear. The CDR3 nucleotides are TGCGCCAGCAGCTTGTTAGCTGACTACGAGCAGTACTTC. Translation gives CASSLLADYEQYF.